This T cell receptor beta chain was sequenced in a study of OX40 agonist ivuxolimab in advanced cancers. Study summary: The patients got ivuxolimab, which is an agonistic anti-OX40 (CD134) antibody. At approximately 80% male, the cohort had a mean age of 60 years, ranging from roughly 20 to 80. The study reported partial responses in three patients: one hepatocellular carcinoma, two cutaneous melanoma.

Germline CDR1 LGHNT, CDR2 FRNRAP. V was clipped by 0 bases and J by 4 bases, with 6 bases between them. CDR3 length: 14 residues. At cycle 4 day 1, cycle 7 day 1, and baseline, blood was sampled. Sequenced by immunoSEQ multiplex PCR; TCRdb stores in-frame clones only, minus some. The sample lists around 80,000 clones, 65% to 90% occurring once. The genes are TRBV12-5 and TRBJ2-2; D gene ambiguous. The origin of this receptor is an adult with an advanced solid tumor such as melanoma, head and neck, liver or kidney cancer. The specimen comprised CD4+ or CD8+ T cells sorted from blood, sampled in a trial of the OX40 agonist ivuxolimab. The CDR3 DNA is TGTGCTAGTGGTTTGGTAATGGGCACCGGGGAGCTGTTTTTT. This sequence encodes CASGLVMGTGELFF.